The 16 T cell receptor beta chains reported below all come from one sample, sequenced in a study of blood T cell repertoires in COVID-19. Profiling relied on immunoSEQ multiplex PCR, and the TCRdb table lists in-frame clones only, not all of them. The data show about 150,000 clones, roughly nine tenths seen once. The sample consisted of PBMCs or T cells enriched from blood (not recorded which). The source of these receptors is a woman aged 50 to 60 who had recovered from COVID-19.

This clone was observed once. The chain has TRBV12-3 or TRBV12-4 and TRBJ2-7; a weak D match, TRBD2 (6 bases). V was trimmed by 5 bases and J by 4 bases, leaving 12 bases between them. The CDR3 totals 13 residues. The CDR3 sequence is CASSLGEVYEQYF. CDR3 DNA sequence: TGTGCCAGCAGTCTTGGGGAGGTTTACGAGCAGTACTTC.

DNA for the CDR3: TGTGCCAGCAGCTCCTGGGAGAGAGCACTAGAAAGCTCCTACAATGAGCAGTTCTTC. Translated: CASSSWERALESSYNEQFF. The V gene is TRBV11-3, the J gene TRBJ2-1; possible D gene TRBD2, 5 bases. Germline V gene data show CDR1 as SGHNT and CDR2 as YENEEA. V was clipped by 4 bases and J by 0 bases, with 22 bases between them. This CDR3 has 19 amino acids.

This chain connects TRBV11-3 to TRBJ2-3; the match to TRBD1 covers 9 bases. Per germline, CDR1 SGHNT and CDR2 YENEEA. The CDR3 runs to 15 residues. Germline trimming cut 7 bases from V and 3 bases from J; bases unmatched to any gene: 8. The CDR3 spells CASKRQGVFTDTQYF. Here the CDR3 DNA reads TGTGCCAGCAAGAGACAGGGGGTTTTTACAGATACGCAGTATTTT.

As regards this clone: At one end the junction does not follow the germline gene, possibly because of a read error. The V and J genes are TRBV7-8 and TRBJ1-2; a weak D match, TRBD1 (6 bases). Germline V gives CDR1 SGHVS, CDR2 FQNEAQ. This CDR3 has 15 residues. CDR3 amino acids: CASSLSSQGNYDYTF. The DNA for the CDR3 is TGTGCCAGCAGCTTATCGTCACAGGGCAACTATGACTACACCTTC.

The chain recombines TRBV6-1 with TRBJ2-1, with 10 bases lining up with TRBD2. Per germline, CDR1 MNHNS and CDR2 SASEGT. The CDR3 contains 16 residues. J was trimmed by 3 bases and V by 4 bases; bases with no gene match: 6. CDR3 DNA sequence: TGTGCCAGCAGTGCCTACCTAGCGGGGGTCTACAATGAGCAGTTCTTC. Its translation is CASSAYLAGVYNEQFF.

The CDR3 bases are TGTGCCAGCAGCTTAGGATCAGGGCTTGGAGGCTACACCTTC. The encoded protein is CASSLGSGLGGYTF. The rearrangement links TRBV7-6 to TRBJ1-2, with D possibly being TRBD1 (5 bases). From germline, CDR1 is SGHVS and CDR2 FNYEAQ. CDR3 size: 14 residues. V shed 1 base and J shed 8 bases, with 14 bases lying between them.

The chain carries TRBV2 and TRBJ2-3, with 7 bases that match TRBD1. The CDR3 is made up of 18 amino acids. Germline-derived CDR1 and CDR2 are SNHLY and FYNNEI. With V trimmed by 5 bases and J by 1 base, 15 bases remained unmatched. CDR3 coding DNA: TGTGCCAGCAGTAACGACAGGGTACGAGCTGGTGGCACAGATACGCAGTATTTT. Protein sequence: CASSNDRVRAGGTDTQYF. Full variable domain (rest looked up from reference TRBV2 and TRBJ2-3): EPEVTQTPSHQVTQMGQEVILRCVPISNHLYFYWYRQILGQKVEFLVSFYNNEISEKSEIFDDQFSVERPDGSNFTLKIRSTKLEDSAMYFCASSNDRVRAGGTDTQYFGPGTRLTVL.

V usage is TRBV7-6 and J usage is TRBJ2-2; perhaps TRBD2 as D (7 bases). Trimming removed 2 bases at V and 0 bases at J, with 13 bases between. In germline, CDR1 is SGHVS, CDR2 FNYEAQ. This CDR3 comprises 17 residues. The CDR3 spells CASSLTPGGSNTGELFF. CDR3 coding DNA: TGTGCCAGCAGCTTAACCCCGGGGGGCTCGAACACCGGGGAGCTGTTTTTT.

V usage is TRBV28 and J usage is TRBJ1-5, with 9 bases that match TRBD1. With 6 bases clipped from V and 0 bases from J, the junction kept 6 bases outside the gene matches. Per the germline V gene, CDR1 is MDHEN and CDR2 is SYDVKM. The CDR3 is made up of 16 amino acids. The CDR3 here is CASRYGTGLSNQPQHF. The CDR3 DNA follows: TGTGCCAGCAGATATGGGACAGGGCTTAGCAATCAGCCCCAGCATTTT.

The V and J genes are TRBV5-8 and TRBJ2-5, with D possibly being TRBD1 (5 bases). The V end lost 4 bases, the J end lost 1 base, and 11 bases lay between the germline ends. This CDR3 contains 14 residues. Germline CDR1 reads SGHTS; CDR2 reads YDEGEE. The CDR3 sequence is CASSQGRAQETQYF. The CDR3, as DNA: TGTGCCAGCAGCCAGGGTCGAGCCCAAGAGACCCAGTACTTC.

This clone has only one observation. The CDR3 region is CASRGDRVEAFF. The CDR3 coding sequence is TGTGCCAGCAGAGGGGATAGGGTTGAAGCTTTCTTT. This chain uses TRBV27 with TRBJ1-1; perhaps TRBD1 as D (5 bases). CDR1 MNHEY and CDR2 SMNVEV come from the germline V gene (reference sequence). V dropped 6 bases and J dropped 7 bases, with 12 bases sitting between them. The CDR3 spans 12 residues.

The gene calls are TRBV28 and TRBJ1-5, with D maybe TRBD1 (6 bases). The CDR3 sequence is 16 residues long. Germline loops: CDR1 MDHEN, CDR2 SYDVKM. Deletions cut 6 bases from V and 2 bases from J, with 17 bases between. CDR3 residues: CASSILQGSGNQPQHF. The CDR3 coding sequence is TGTGCCAGCAGCATACTACAGGGTAGCGGCAATCAGCCCCAGCATTTT.

The genes are TRBV7-9 and TRBJ2-1, with 10 bases lining up with TRBD2. Germline CDR1 and CDR2: SEHNR and FQNEAQ (reference sequence). Germline trimming cut 3 bases from V and 6 bases from J; bases unmatched to any gene: 8. The CDR3 is made up of 16 amino acids. The CDR3 spells CASSFSGRLIGNEQFF. The CDR3 coding sequence is TGTGCCAGCAGCTTTAGCGGGAGGCTAATTGGCAATGAGCAGTTCTTC.

This chain links TRBV5-1 with TRBJ2-2, with D maybe TRBD1 (6 bases). Trimming removed 0 bases at V and 2 bases at J, with 8 bases between. Germline-derived CDR1 and CDR2 are SGHRS and YFSETQ. The CDR3 extends over 15 amino acids. DNA for the CDR3: TGCGCCAGCAGCTTGGTGGGGACAAACACCGGGGAGCTGTTTTTT. Its protein is CASSLVGTNTGELFF.

The genes are TRBV7-9 and TRBJ1-2; perhaps TRBD1 as D (6 bases). Germline loops: CDR1 SEHNR, CDR2 FQNEAQ (reference sequence). The CDR3 covers 13 residues. V was pared by 6 bases and J by 8 bases, with 16 bases between. The CDR3 reads CASRLTGPGGYTF. The CDR3 DNA is TGTGCCAGCAGGTTGACAGGACCCGGGGGCTACACCTTC.

The rearrangement links TRBV11-3 to TRBJ2-5; the match to TRBD2 covers 11 bases. CDR3 length: 16 amino acids. V lost 5 bases, J lost 0 bases, and 5 bases stayed unmatched. Per the germline V gene, CDR1 is SGHNT and CDR2 is YENEEA. The CDR3 DNA reads TGTGCCAGCAGCCCCGGGACTAGCGGATACCAAGAGACCCAGTACTTC. Its protein is CASSPGTSGYQETQYF.